The following is a T cell receptor (beta chain) sequence with its context. No antigen is known for it. Germline trimming cut 0 bases from V and 4 bases from J; bases unmatched to any gene: 8. The CDR3 is 18 amino acids. Looked up from germline, CDR1 is SEHNR and CDR2 is FQNEAQ (reference sequence). TCR beta libraries were prepared from cDNA with unique molecular identifiers. With roughly 0.85 to 11 million T cells as the source, hundreds of thousands of cDNA molecules resulted. TCRdb independently ran MiXCR on the PCR reads; one entry per CDR3 protein. This sample carries 600,000 to 750,000 distinct CDR3 sequences, roughly three fifths of them seen once, and the ten largest clones take 11%. The entry originates in a study of post-analysis software for immune sequencing data. Regarding the study as a whole: By F measure, samples from a shared preparation batch strongly co-clustered. A significant reduction in normalized Chao1 diversity was observed in multiple sclerosis patients versus controls. Patients had higher frequencies than controls of about 5 TRBV segments, including TRBV5-6, TRBV5-1 and TRBV20-1.

This TCR was sampled from a girl under 10 years old with multiple sclerosis. The rearrangement joins TRBV7-9 to TRBJ2-1, with TRBD2 matching 11 bases. Material for sequencing was blood. The CDR3 is CASSLASLAGGLYNEQFF. CDR3 sequence (DNA): TGTGCCAGCAGCTTAGCGAGCCTAGCGGGAGGACTATACAATGAGCAGTTCTTC.